What follows is one T cell receptor (beta chain) and its context. The germline V and J ends were trimmed by 0 bases and 6 bases, with 11 bases remaining between them. This CDR3 has 15 amino acids. Germline V lookup: CDR1 KGHDR, CDR2 SFDVKD. Under the authors' procedure: For nucleated cells, counts were estimated from reference gene primer amplification. Clones were sequenced by immunoSEQ multiplex PCR, and TCRdb holds only the in-frame ones, with some missing. The V and J calls and clone size were taken over from that table, and D and trimming were inferred from the DNA. The sample has some 180,000 clones; 76% are singletons. The sample comes from a study of blood T cell repertoires in COVID-19. For the study at large: The United States, Italy and Spain provided the acute and convalescent COVID-19 samples. From T cells, B-cell-depleted T cells, or PBMCs came the material, which was cDNA or gDNA.

The V and J genes are TRBV24-1 and TRBJ2-1; D might be TRBD1 (6 bases). The sequence was collected from a woman between 45 and 65 years old with active or convalescent COVID-19. The sequencing sample was made of peripheral blood. The CDR3 DNA follows: TGTGCCACCAGTGATTTGCAGTTAGGGGGCAATGAGCAGTTCTTC. This gives the protein CATSDLQLGGNEQFF.